This TCR beta chain was sequenced during a study of blood T cell repertoires in COVID-19 (dated by TCRdb to between 2020 and 2021). Regarding the study in general: Samples covering the acute and convalescent phases of COVID-19 were provided by collaborators in the United States, Italy and Spain. The material from the prospective study consisted of cDNA or gDNA derived from T cells, B-cell-depleted T cells, or PBMCs. The dataset comprised deeply sampled blood TCRbeta repertoires from subjects exposed to, actively infected with, or recovered from COVID-19. The repertoires were released in a freely available public database intended as a resource for research on the immune response to SARS-CoV-2. The samples were drawn from two sources: the first 160 participants of the ongoing ImmuneRACE study, and 1,000 to 1,500 subjects contributed by 6 global collaborators. Nearly every sample came with metadata listing a de-identified subject ID, COVID-19 status, age in years and sex. Where HLA class I and class II types were available, the types were taken from metadata supplied by the sample provider, not from assay-based typing. Broader findings and caveats from the paper: The amount of clinical and demographic metadata varied by source and participant and was provided uncurated.

V is shortened by 2 bases, J by 7 bases, and the region joining them spans 12 bases. The germline V gene gives CDR1 as MNHEY and CDR2 as SVGAGI. CDR3 length: 14 amino acids, cysteine to phenylalanine. Kept here is only the CDR3 DNA, which spans 42 bases and is read in frame from base 1. The collaborating institutions used their own protocols to collect whole blood in K2EDTA tubes. For TCRbeta analysis, collaborator samples were shipped as frozen whole blood, as isolated PBMCs, or as DNA extracted from either sample type. The immunoSEQ Assay, a bias-controlled multiplex PCR, was used to amplify TCRbeta CDR3 regions from genomic DNA. Per the authors' processing: Within the assay, amplification of reference gene primers was used to estimate how many nucleated cells each sample contained. To quantify the absolute abundance of each unique TCRbeta CDR3 rearrangement, sequence reads were collapsed and filtered. For each sample, productive Simpson clonality was calculated by taking the square root of Simpson's diversity index across productive rearrangements. TCRdb stores this immuneACCESS table with in-frame sequences only. Part of the clones is absent; in the studies checked, under half of the shortfall reflects unresolved V genes, and no reason is known for the rest. V, J and clone size are taken as reported in that table, and D and trimming were inferred from the DNA itself. The sample has about 85,000 clones on record, under 95% of them singletons. The leading ten clones occupy less than 2.5% of the sample.

Regarding this clone: What this receptor recognizes is not known. Base qualities are not provided; no much larger clone lies one nucleotide away.

This clonotype originated in a human donor with active COVID-19. The donor label of this sample is uncertain. In this chain, TRBV6-5 is recombined with TRBJ1-3, with the D gene not confidently named. Specimen: peripheral blood. The CDR3 loop reads CASSYDIGSNTIYF. The nucleotide sequence reads as follows: TGTGCCAGCAGTTACGACATCGGTTCTAACACCATATATTTT.